This T cell receptor beta chain was sequenced in a study of T cells in Graves' hyperthyroidism and ophthalmopathy. CDR1 is SEHNR, CDR2 FQNEAQ, per germline (reference sequence). The length of the CDR3 is 15 residues. V was clipped by 6 bases and J by 5 bases; unmatched bases: 8. The investigators amplified TCR beta CDR3 regions from RNA transcripts. With the HTBI primer set, the TCR CDR3 went through a first round of RT-PCR. TCRdb recomputed calls from the multiplex PCR reads with MiXCR, one row per CDR3 protein. The sample lists 45,000 or so distinct CDR3 sequences, 45% to 50% seen once, with roughly a third in the top ten.

This sequence joins TRBV7-9 and TRBJ2-5, with 11 bases aligning to TRBD2. The sequenced material came from peripheral blood or thyroid tissue (not recorded which). The sequence was obtained from a woman between 50 and 59 years old with Graves' hyperthyroidism. The CDR3 DNA sequence: TGTGCCAGCAGACCCGGGACTAGCGGAGGGGAGACCCAGTACTTC. Protein sequence: CASRPGTSGGETQYF.